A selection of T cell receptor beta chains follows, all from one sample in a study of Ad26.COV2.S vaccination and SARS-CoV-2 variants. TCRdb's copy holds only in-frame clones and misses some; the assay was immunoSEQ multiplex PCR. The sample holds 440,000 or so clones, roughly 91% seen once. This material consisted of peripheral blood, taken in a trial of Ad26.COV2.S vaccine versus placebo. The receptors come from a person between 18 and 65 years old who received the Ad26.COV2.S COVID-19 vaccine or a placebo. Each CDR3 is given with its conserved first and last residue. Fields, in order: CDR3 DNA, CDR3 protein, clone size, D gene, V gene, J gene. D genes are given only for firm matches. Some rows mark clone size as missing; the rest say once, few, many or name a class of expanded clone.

TGTGCCAGCAGTTTAGGGGCCCTTCGTAAAGAGACCCAGTACTTC,CASSLGALRKETQYF,NA,NA,TRBV27,TRBJ2-5
TGTGCCAGCAGTTACCAGGCGGGAGGCGTACGGGTCAATGAGCAGTTCTTC,CASSYQAGGVRVNEQFF,NA,TRBD2,TRBV6-2/TRBV6-3,TRBJ2-1
TGTGCCAGCAGTGACAGGGGTTGGAGCGGGATTTGCTACGAGCAGTACTTC,CASSDRGWSGICYEQYF,NA,TRBD2,TRBV6-4,TRBJ2-7
TGTGCCACCAGTGAATTGGGGAGGGGACTAGCGGGGAGAGATGGGTCCTACGAGCAGTACTTC,CATSELGRGLAGRDGSYEQYF,NA,TRBD2,TRBV24-1,TRBJ2-7
TGTGCCAGCAGTGACGGGGAAGGGGAGACCCAGTACTTC,CASSDGEGETQYF,NA,NA,TRBV6-4,TRBJ2-5
TGTGCCAGCAGCCCTCCCAGGGGTGGGGGCGGAGAGACCCAGTACTTC,CASSPPRGGGGETQYF,NA,NA,TRBV7-2,TRBJ2-5
TGCGCCAGCAGCTTGGGAGACACCTACGAGCAGTACTTC,CASSLGDTYEQYF,once,NA,TRBV5-1,TRBJ2-7
TGCGCCAGCAGCCAACGCCTAGCGGCCTTCTACAATGAGCAGTTCTTC,CASSQRLAAFYNEQFF,NA,TRBD2,TRBV4-3,TRBJ2-1
TGTGCCAGCAGCTTCATCAACGCGGGAGGGCCTCGAGAGGGGAGGGAGCAGTTCTTC,CASSFINAGGPREGREQFF,NA,TRBD2,TRBV7-2,TRBJ2-1
TGCGCCAGCAGCTTGGGGGGAGGCGACAGGGAGGGCAATGAGCAGTTCTTC,CASSLGGGDREGNEQFF,NA,NA,TRBV5-1,TRBJ2-1
TGTGCCAGCAGCTTAGTAACAGGGTGGACCGGGGAGCTGTTTTTT,CASSLVTGWTGELFF,NA,NA,TRBV11-1,TRBJ2-2
TGTGCCAGCAGCGTAGCTCGGGACCCATGGGGGGGCGATGAGCAGTTCTTC,CASSVARDPWGGDEQFF,NA,NA,TRBV9,TRBJ2-1
TGTGCCAGCAGTTTACAATACGGGACTCATCGTGGCTACACCTTC,CASSLQYGTHRGYTF,NA,NA,TRBV28,TRBJ1-2
TGTGCCAGCAGTCCCTCGGGGCAGGGTACGAATCAGCCCCAGCATTTT,CASSPSGQGTNQPQHF,NA,NA,TRBV28,TRBJ1-5
TGCGCCAGCAGCTTTAGCGGGAGGCGTCAAGATACGCAGTATTTT,CASSFSGRRQDTQYF,NA,TRBD2,TRBV5-1,TRBJ2-3
TGTGCCAGCAGTTCCCATAGGCTAGCGCAAAGCACAGATACGCAGTATTTT,CASSSHRLAQSTDTQYF,NA,NA,TRBV6-2/TRBV6-3,TRBJ2-3
TGTGCCAGTAGTCGACTAGAATTGGCTGGGGCCAACGTCCTGACTTTC,CASSRLELAGANVLTF,NA,NA,TRBV19,TRBJ2-6
TGTGCCAGCAGCCCCGACAGGGTAGGCGAGCAGTACTTC,CASSPDRVGEQYF,NA,TRBD1,TRBV12-3/TRBV12-4,TRBJ2-7
TGTGCCAGCAGTTTCCAAGTAGCGGGAGGCCAATACGAGCAGTACTTC,CASSFQVAGGQYEQYF,NA,TRBD2,TRBV27,TRBJ2-7
TGTGCCAGCAGCTGGGACAGGGGGGGACCCTACGAGCAGTACTTC,CASSWDRGGPYEQYF,NA,TRBD1,TRBV7-2,TRBJ2-7
TGTGCCAGCAGCTTAGGTCGAGGCGAGCAGTACTTC,CASSLGRGEQYF,NA,NA,TRBV7-9,TRBJ2-7
TGTGCCAGCAGTACGACAGGGGGAACTGAAAAACTGTTTTTT,CASSTTGGTEKLFF,NA,TRBD1,TRBV2,TRBJ1-4
TGTGCCAGCAGCTTCTATAGACAGTTGTACGAGCAGTACTTC,CASSFYRQLYEQYF,NA,NA,TRBV5-6,TRBJ2-7
TGTGCCACCAGTGACCCCGCGAACGGCGAGCAGTACTTC,CATSDPANGEQYF,NA,NA,TRBV24-1,TRBJ2-7
TGCGCCAGCAGCCAACAAGATAGGTTAGATACGCAGTATTTT,CASSQQDRLDTQYF,once,NA,TRBV4-1,TRBJ2-3
TGTGCCAGCAGTGAGGGCAGAACCTTTAATCAGCCCCAGCATTTT,CASSEGRTFNQPQHF,NA,NA,TRBV2,TRBJ1-5
TGTGCCAGCAGCCGGACTAGCGGGGCGAACACCGGGGAGCTGTTTTTT,CASSRTSGANTGELFF,once,TRBD2,TRBV11-1,TRBJ2-2
TGCAGCGTTGAAGATAGAGTAGCGGGAGGTTGGGCAGATACGCAGTATTTT,CSVEDRVAGGWADTQYF,NA,TRBD2,TRBV29-1,TRBJ2-3
TGTGCCAGCAGTCTCCTACTAGCGGGAGGTTACACAGATACGCAGTATTTT,CASSLLLAGGYTDTQYF,NA,TRBD2,TRBV27,TRBJ2-3
TGTGCCAGCACCTCCAGGGGGCGAAGCACAGATACGCAGTATTTT,CASTSRGRSTDTQYF,NA,TRBD1,TRBV7-3,TRBJ2-3
TGCGCCAGCAGCCAAGGTCCCCACACTACGAGCTCCTACAATGAGCAGTTCTTC,CASSQGPHTTSSYNEQFF,NA,NA,TRBV4-1,TRBJ2-1
TGTGCCAGCAGCCAAGAGGAAGGTGGGAGGGCCCAGGGGCAGTATTTT,CASSQEEGGRAQGQYF,NA,TRBD2,TRBV4-2,TRBJ2-3
TGTGCCAGCAGCGCTCGGACAGGACTTGAGACCCAGTACTTC,CASSARTGLETQYF,once,TRBD1,TRBV7-9,TRBJ2-5
TGTGCCAGCAGTTTTTCGCCGAGGTCCCAGCTTAACTATGGCTACACCTTC,CASSFSPRSQLNYGYTF,NA,NA,TRBV28,TRBJ1-2
TGTGCCAGCAGCTTGGGCCTAGCGGGAGATCGGAATGAGCAGTTCTTC,CASSLGLAGDRNEQFF,NA,TRBD2,TRBV5-6,TRBJ2-1
TGTGCCAGCACTCCGCTTGGGAATGAGCAGTTCTTC,CASTPLGNEQFF,NA,NA,TRBV5-8,TRBJ2-1
TGTGCCAGCAGTACCTCACAAATCACAGGGTCTGAGACCCAGTACTTC,CASSTSQITGSETQYF,NA,NA,TRBV6-4,TRBJ2-5
TGTGCCAGCAGTTACCGGGGACTAGCGGGAGTGTATGAGCAGTTCTTC,CASSYRGLAGVYEQFF,once,TRBD2,TRBV6-2/TRBV6-3,TRBJ2-1
TGTGCCAGCAGCACTAGGACAGGGATTGGGGGGAACACTGAAGCTTTCTTT,CASSTRTGIGGNTEAFF,NA,TRBD1,TRBV5-8,TRBJ1-1
TGCACCAGCACCTCACAACGGGGCAATGAGCAGTTCTTC,CTSTSQRGNEQFF,NA,NA,TRBV1,TRBJ2-1
TGTGCCAGCAGCCCTAGGAGGTTAGCGGGAGCTCGCGAGCAGTACTTC,CASSPRRLAGAREQYF,once,TRBD2,TRBV7-3,TRBJ2-7
TGTGCCAGCAGGGGCAGGGATCATAGCAATCAGCCCCAGCATTTT,CASRGRDHSNQPQHF,NA,NA,TRBV2,TRBJ1-5
TGTGCCAGCAGTCTCCTGGGGGCAAATTCACCCCTCCACTTT,CASSLLGANSPLHF,NA,NA,TRBV7-8,TRBJ1-6
TGTGCCAGAAGCTTAGCCTCTTTCCGGGACAGGGGGCGGTACGAGCAGTACTTC,CARSLASFRDRGRYEQYF,once,NA,TRBV7-5,TRBJ2-7
TGTGCCAGCAGCTTAGATAGGGCTAAGATCTCCTACGAGCAGTACTTC,CASSLDRAKISYEQYF,NA,NA,TRBV11-3,TRBJ2-7
TGTGCCAGCAGCACCAACCTTGTCTCCAATCAGCCCCAGCATTTT,CASSTNLVSNQPQHF,NA,NA,TRBV11-2,TRBJ1-5
TGTGCCAGCAGCTGGGACAGGAATCAGCCCCAGCATTTT,CASSWDRNQPQHF,NA,TRBD1,TRBV7-2,TRBJ1-5